This TCR beta chain originates from a study of CD8 T cells in ankylosing spondylitis. TCRdb processed the 5' RACE reads anew with MiXCR; each CDR3 protein has one entry. The table includes around 890,000 distinct CDR3 sequences, over 9.5% detected once. The V gene lost 3 bases and the J gene lost 8 bases, with 16 bases spanning the gap. Per the germline V gene, CDR1 is LNHNV and CDR2 is YYDKDF (reference sequence). The CDR3 consists of 14 residues. This clonotype has a handful of counts. What it binds is not known. Study results and limitations: From matched ankylosing spondylitis synovial fluid, disease-linked clones were reportedly recovered at significantly enriched levels. A CD8+ phenotype characterized the disease-linked clones, which were relatively rare in peripheral blood. Prior work had noted some motif variants in reactive arthritis blood and synovial fluid. Ankylosing spondylitis blood appeared to carry a characteristic TCR beta motif of several highly homologous variants.

This TCR derives from a male donor with ankylosing spondylitis. Sequenced: blood, either unsorted or a sorted T cell fraction (not recorded which). This chain links TRBV15 with TRBJ1-2; D possibly corresponds to TRBD1 (6 bases). The DNA for the CDR3 is TGTGCCACCAGCAGGCCAGGGGCGATTATGGGCTACACCTTC. This sequence encodes CATSRPGAIMGYTF. The full variable domain, rest sourced from reference TRBV15 and TRBJ1-2, is DAMVIQNPRYQVTQFGKPVTLSCSQTLNHNVMYWYQQKSSQAPKLLFHYYDKDFNNEADTPDNFQSRRPNTSFCFLDIRSPGLGDTAMYLCATSRPGAIMGYTFGSGTRLTVV.